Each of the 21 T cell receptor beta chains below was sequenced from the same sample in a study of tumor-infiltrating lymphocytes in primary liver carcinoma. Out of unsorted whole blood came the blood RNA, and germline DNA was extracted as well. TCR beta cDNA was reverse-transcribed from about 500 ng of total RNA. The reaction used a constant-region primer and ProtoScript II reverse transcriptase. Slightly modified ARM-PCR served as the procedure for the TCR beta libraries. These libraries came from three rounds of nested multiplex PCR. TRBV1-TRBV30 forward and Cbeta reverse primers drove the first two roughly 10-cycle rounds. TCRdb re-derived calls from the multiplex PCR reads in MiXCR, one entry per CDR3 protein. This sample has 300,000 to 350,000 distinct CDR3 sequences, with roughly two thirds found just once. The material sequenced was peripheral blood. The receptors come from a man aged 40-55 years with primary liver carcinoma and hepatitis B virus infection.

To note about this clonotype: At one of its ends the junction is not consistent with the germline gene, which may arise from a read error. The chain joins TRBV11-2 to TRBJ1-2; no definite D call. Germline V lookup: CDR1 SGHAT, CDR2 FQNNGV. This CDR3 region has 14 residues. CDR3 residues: CASSLVSGRNGYAF. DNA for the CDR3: TGTGCCAGCAGCTTAGTCTCGGGGAGGAATGGTTACGCCTTC.

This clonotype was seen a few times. CDR3 protein: CASSRDRQNPPLHF. For the CDR3, the DNA is TGTGCCAGCAGTAGAGATCGACAGAATCCACCCCTCCACTTT. V is TRBV6-2 or TRBV6-3 and J is TRBJ1-6, with D possibly being TRBD1 (5 bases). The ends were cut back, 5 bases at V and 11 bases at J, with 16 bases in the middle. The CDR3 is 14 amino acids. Germline V lookup: CDR1 MNHEY, CDR2 SVGEGT.

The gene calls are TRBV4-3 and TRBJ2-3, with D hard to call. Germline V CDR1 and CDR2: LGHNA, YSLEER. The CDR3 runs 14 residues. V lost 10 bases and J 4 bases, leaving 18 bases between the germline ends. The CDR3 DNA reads TGCGCCAACATCCAAGATTTGGCCCCAGATACGCAGTATTTT. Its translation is CANIQDLAPDTQYF.

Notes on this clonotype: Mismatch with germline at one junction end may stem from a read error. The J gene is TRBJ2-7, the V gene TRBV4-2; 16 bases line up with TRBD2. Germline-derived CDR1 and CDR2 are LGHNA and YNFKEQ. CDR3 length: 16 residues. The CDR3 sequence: CVSSQVGLAGGQEQYF. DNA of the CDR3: TGTGTCAGCAGTCAAGTGGGACTAGCGGGAGGGCAAGAGCAGTACTTC.

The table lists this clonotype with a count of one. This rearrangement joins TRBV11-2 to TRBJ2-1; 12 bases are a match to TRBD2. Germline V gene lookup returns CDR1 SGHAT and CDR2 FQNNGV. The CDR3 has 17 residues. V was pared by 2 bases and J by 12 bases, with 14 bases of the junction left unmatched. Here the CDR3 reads CASSLFGGLAGSVVQFF. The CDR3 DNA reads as TGTGCCAGCAGCTTATTCGGGGGACTAGCGGGCTCGGTCGTGCAGTTCTTC.

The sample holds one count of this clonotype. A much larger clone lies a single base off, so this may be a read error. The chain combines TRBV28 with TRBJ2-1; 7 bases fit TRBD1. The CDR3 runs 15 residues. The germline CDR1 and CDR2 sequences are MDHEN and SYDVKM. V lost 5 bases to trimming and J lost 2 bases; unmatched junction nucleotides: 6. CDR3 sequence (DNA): TGTGCCAGCAGTCCCGGGACAGACCCCTACAATGAGCAGTTCTTC. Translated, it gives CASSPGTDPYNEQFF. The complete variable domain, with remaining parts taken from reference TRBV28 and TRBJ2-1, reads DVKVTQSSRYLVKRTGEKVFLECVQDMDHENMFWYRQDPGLGLRLIYFSYDVKMKEKGDIPEGYSVSREKKERFSLILESASTNQTSMYLCASSPGTDPYNEQFFGPGTRLTVL.

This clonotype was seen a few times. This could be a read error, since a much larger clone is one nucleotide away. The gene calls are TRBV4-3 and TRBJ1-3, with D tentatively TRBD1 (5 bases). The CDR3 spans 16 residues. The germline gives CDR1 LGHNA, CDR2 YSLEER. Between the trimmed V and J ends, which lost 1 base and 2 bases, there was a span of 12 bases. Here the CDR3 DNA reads TGCGCCAGCAGCCAAGCACAGCGGGACCCTGGAAACACCATATATTTT. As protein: CASSQAQRDPGNTIYF.

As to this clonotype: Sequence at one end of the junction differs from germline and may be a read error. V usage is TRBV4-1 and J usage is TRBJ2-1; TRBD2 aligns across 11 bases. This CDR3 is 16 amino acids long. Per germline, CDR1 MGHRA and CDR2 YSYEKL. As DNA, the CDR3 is TGCGCCAGCGGCCAAGCTCCCCTAGCGGGAGGCGATGAGCAGTTCTTC. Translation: CASGQAPLAGGDEQFF.

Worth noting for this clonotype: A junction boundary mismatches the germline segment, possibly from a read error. The CDR3, as DNA: TGTGCCAGAAGCCAGGGGTCAGGGGCAACCTACGAGCAGTACTTC. The encoded protein is CARSQGSGATYEQYF. The chain employs TRBV4-2 and TRBJ2-7, with D possibly matching TRBD1 (6 bases). The CDR3 spans 15 residues. Germline-derived CDR1 and CDR2 are LGHNA and YNFKEQ.

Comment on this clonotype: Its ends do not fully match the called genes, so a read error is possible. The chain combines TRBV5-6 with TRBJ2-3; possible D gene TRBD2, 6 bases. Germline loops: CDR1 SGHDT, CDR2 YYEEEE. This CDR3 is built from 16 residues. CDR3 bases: TGTGCCAGCAGCTTGGGAGTAGAGGGAGGTACAGATACGCGGTATTTT. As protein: CASSLGVEGGTDTRYF.

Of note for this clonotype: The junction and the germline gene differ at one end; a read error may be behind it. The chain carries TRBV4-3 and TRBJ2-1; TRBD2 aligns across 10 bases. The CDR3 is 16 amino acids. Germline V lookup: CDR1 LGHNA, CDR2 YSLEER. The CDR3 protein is CASSQDTLAGANDQFF. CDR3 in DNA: TGCGCCAGCAGCCAAGATACTCTAGCGGGAGCAAATGACCAGTTCTTC.

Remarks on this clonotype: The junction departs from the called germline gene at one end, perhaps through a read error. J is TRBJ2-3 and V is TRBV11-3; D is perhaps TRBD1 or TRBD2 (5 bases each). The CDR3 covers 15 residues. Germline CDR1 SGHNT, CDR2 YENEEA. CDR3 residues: CPSSPEGHSTDTQYF. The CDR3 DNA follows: TGTCCCAGCAGCCCCGAGGGGCACAGCACAGATACGCAGTATTTT.

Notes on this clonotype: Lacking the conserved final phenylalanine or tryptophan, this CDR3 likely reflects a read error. The CDR3 is CAISSGPKETQYL. CDR3 nucleotides: TGTGCCATCAGCTCTGGACCCAAAGAGACCCAGTACCTC. J is TRBJ2-5 and V is TRBV5-4; no firm D call. The CDR3 is 13 amino acids. Per germline, CDR1 SGHNT and CDR2 YYREEE (reference sequence).

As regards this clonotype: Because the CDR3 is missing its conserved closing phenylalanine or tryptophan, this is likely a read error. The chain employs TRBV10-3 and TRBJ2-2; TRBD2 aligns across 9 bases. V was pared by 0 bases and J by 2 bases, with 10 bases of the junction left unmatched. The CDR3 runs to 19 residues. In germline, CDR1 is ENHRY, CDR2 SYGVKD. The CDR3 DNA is TGTGCCATCAGTGAGTCAGTATTAGCGGGAGAAGGTAACACCGGGGAGCTGTTTCTA. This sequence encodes CAISESVLAGEGNTGELFL.

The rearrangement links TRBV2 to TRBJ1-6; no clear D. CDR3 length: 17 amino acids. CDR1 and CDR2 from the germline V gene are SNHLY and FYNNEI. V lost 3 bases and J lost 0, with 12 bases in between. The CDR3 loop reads CASSDYHKSSYNSPLHF. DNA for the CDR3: TGTGCCAGCAGTGATTATCATAAGAGCTCCTATAATTCACCCCTCCACTTT.

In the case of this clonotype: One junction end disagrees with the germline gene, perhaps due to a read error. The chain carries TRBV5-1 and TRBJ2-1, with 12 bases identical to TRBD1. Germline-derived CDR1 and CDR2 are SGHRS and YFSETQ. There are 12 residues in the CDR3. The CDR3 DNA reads TGCGCCAGCAGCAAGGGACAGGGGGCTTCGATCTTC. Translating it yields CASSKGQGASIF.

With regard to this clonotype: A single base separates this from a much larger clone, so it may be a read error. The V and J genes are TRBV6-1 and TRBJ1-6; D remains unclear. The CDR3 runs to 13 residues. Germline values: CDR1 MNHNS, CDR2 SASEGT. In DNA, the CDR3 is TGTGCCAGTAAGGCCCGTCCGGGATCACTCCTCCACTTT. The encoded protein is CASKARPGSLLHF.

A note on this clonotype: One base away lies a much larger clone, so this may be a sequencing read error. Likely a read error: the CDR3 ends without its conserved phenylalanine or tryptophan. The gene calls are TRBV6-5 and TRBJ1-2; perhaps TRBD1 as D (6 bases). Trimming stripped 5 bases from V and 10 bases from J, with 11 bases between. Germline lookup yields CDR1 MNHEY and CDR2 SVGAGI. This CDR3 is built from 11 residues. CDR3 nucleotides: TGTGCCAGCAGTACCTCAGGGGTCTACACCTTA. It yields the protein CASSTSGVYTL.

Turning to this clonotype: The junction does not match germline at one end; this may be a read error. The CDR3 spells CASSPSETGLEGYTF. CDR3 bases: TGTGCCAGCAGCCCTAGTGAGACAGGGTTAGAGGGCTACACATTC. J is TRBJ1-2 and V is TRBV11-2; 7 positions match TRBD1. The CDR3 sequence is 15 residues long. Germline V gene lookup returns CDR1 SGHAT and CDR2 FQNNGV.

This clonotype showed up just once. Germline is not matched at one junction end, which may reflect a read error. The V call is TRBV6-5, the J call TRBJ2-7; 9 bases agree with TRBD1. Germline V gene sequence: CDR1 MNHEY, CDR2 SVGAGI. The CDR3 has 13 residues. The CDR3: CASRPQGAYEQYF. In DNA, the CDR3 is TGTGCCAGCAGGCCACAGGGGGCATACGAGCAGTATTTC.

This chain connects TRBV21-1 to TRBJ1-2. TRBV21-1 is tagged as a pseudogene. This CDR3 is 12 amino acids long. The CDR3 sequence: CAIYTHEYGYTF. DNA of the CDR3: TGTGCCATCTATACACACGAATATGGCTACACCTTC.